This T cell receptor (beta chain) was found in a study of blood T cell repertoires in COVID-19. The overall study: Italy, Spain and the United States were the sources of the convalescent and acute COVID-19 samples.

Sequencing used immunoSEQ multiplex PCR; TCRdb keeps in-frame clones, though not all of them. The sample lists about 230,000 clones, about 79% occurring once. This clone has at least ten counts. The ends were cut back, 2 bases at V and 0 bases at J, with 20 bases in the middle. This CDR3 spans 19 amino acids. Germline V CDR1 and CDR2: MNHEY, SVGEGT. The J gene is TRBJ2-4, the V gene TRBV6-2 or TRBV6-3; D is perhaps TRBD1 (6 bases). Input material: peripheral blood. The clonotype was recovered from a woman in her thirties or forties who had recovered from COVID-19. The CDR3 loop is CASSYLASQGSLAKNIQYF. For the CDR3, the DNA is TGTGCCAGCAGTTACCTTGCATCTCAGGGGTCCCTAGCCAAAAACATTCAGTACTTC.